This T cell receptor (beta chain) was identified during a study of long-term antiretroviral therapy in people with HIV. Findings of the study overall: ART-treated samples gained diversity yet remained below transplant donor controls. Controls exceeded HIV repertoires in CDR3 length range.

Trimming removed 5 bases at V and 4 bases at J, with 12 bases between. The CDR3 runs to 14 residues. CDR1 is MNHEY and CDR2 is SVGAGI in the germline V gene. Comment on this clone: The antigen is undetermined.

Every donor had one or more pre-ART and two or more post-ART PBMC samples. Sequencing relied on immunoSEQ assay v3.0, run at survey level. Here immunoSEQ multiplex PCR was the method, and the copy in TCRdb shows in-frame clones only, minus some. The sample carries 20,000 to 25,000 clones, 80% to 90% recorded once. The clonotype comes from a woman aged 45-65 years with HIV. The rearrangement uses TRBV6-5 and TRBJ2-1, with a tentative D call TRBD2 (6 bases). Sequencing used unsorted PBMCs, obtained roughly 2.5 years after starting antiretroviral therapy. The CDR3 nucleotides are TGTGCCAGCAGTGCGGGGACTCGATACAATGAGCAGTTCTTC. This codes for CASSAGTRYNEQFF.